These T cell receptor beta chains were read from a single sample in a study of CD8+ T cells in alopecia areata. Generated by immunoSEQ multiplex PCR, the TCRdb table keeps only in-frame clones and is missing some. The table lists over 85,000 clones, 40% to 55% of them singletons. The sequencing input was CD4+ T cells sorted from blood. All receptors come from a human donor with alopecia areata. Each CDR3 is given with its conserved first and last residue. The D gene is left open where the match is weak. Clone sizes are given selectively: once, few, many, or a class where the clone is expanded.

d_call j_call clone_size v_call cdr3_aa cdr3_nt
TRBD2 TRBJ2-3 . TRBV9 CASNQGLGTDTQYF TGTGCCAGCAACCAGGGACTAGGCACAGATACGCAGTATTTT
TRBD2 TRBJ2-3 few TRBV19 CASSLGTSGRDTQYF TGTGCCAGTAGTCTCGGGACTAGCGGGAGAGATACGCAGTATTTT
. TRBJ1-5 . TRBV15 CATSRDRGDQPQHF TGTGCCACCAGCAGAGATCGCGGGGATCAGCCCCAGCATTTT
. TRBJ2-1 medium-sized TRBV14 CASSQVYEQFF TGTGCCAGCAGCCAAGTGTATGAGCAGTTCTTC
. TRBJ2-3 few TRBV7-9 CASSPGPGTQYF TGTGCCAGCAGCCCCGGCCCCGGTACGCAGTATTTT
. TRBJ1-4 few TRBV29-1 CSVADSRGNEKLFF TGCAGCGTTGCGGACAGCCGAGGAAATGAAAAACTGTTTTTT
. TRBJ2-7 few TRBV29-1 CSVEDRGGYEQYF TGCAGCGTTGAAGATCGAGGGGGCTACGAGCAGTACTTC
. TRBJ2-5 . TRBV18 CASSSQAQETQYF TGTGCCAGCTCATCGCAGGCCCAAGAGACCCAGTACTTC
TRBD2 TRBJ2-3 few TRBV29-1 CSAAQRGDADTQYF TGCAGCGCAGCACAGCGGGGGGACGCAGATACGCAGTATTTT
. TRBJ2-3 . TRBV4-2 CASSQDLADASSVTDTQYF TGTGCCAGCAGCCAAGACTTAGCGGACGCGTCTTCGGTCACAGATACGCAGTATTTT
. TRBJ1-2 . TRBV30 CAWSVLGYGYGYTF TGTGCCTGGAGTGTTCTGGGATATGGCTATGGCTACACCTTC
TRBD1 TRBJ1-2 . TRBV28 CASSQGVSFYGYTF TGTGCCAGCAGCCAGGGGGTATCTTTCTATGGCTACACCTTC
. TRBJ2-1 . TRBV14 CASSHWGGVTYNEQFF TGTGCCAGCAGCCACTGGGGCGGAGTAACCTACAATGAGCAGTTCTTC
TRBD2 TRBJ2-7 . TRBV29-1 CSVNVRRTSGTNYEQYF TGCAGCGTTAACGTTCGTCGGACTAGCGGGACCAACTACGAGCAGTACTTC
TRBD1 TRBJ1-2 . TRBV28 CASSTFQGAGYTF TGTGCCAGCTCAACTTTCCAGGGGGCTGGCTACACCTTC
. TRBJ1-1 few TRBV27 CASSLRENTEAFF TGTGCCAGCAGTTTACGAGAGAACACTGAAGCTTTCTTT
TRBD2 TRBJ2-2 . TRBV4-1 CASSQVLAGLNTGELFF TGCGCCAGCAGCCAAGTGTTAGCGGGGCTGAACACCGGGGAGCTGTTTTTT
TRBD2 TRBJ2-5 few TRBV7-2 CASGPGLAGVETQYF TGTGCCAGCGGTCCGGGACTAGCGGGAGTAGAGACCCAGTACTTC
. TRBJ1-1 . TRBV14 CASSQNQRGEAFF TGTGCCAGCAGCCAAAACCAGCGAGGCGAGGCTTTCTTT
. TRBJ1-1 . TRBV29-1 CSGQLNTEAFF TGCAGCGGGCAGCTGAACACTGAAGCTTTCTTT
TRBD2 TRBJ2-1 few TRBV30 CAWSGTTSDGRFF TGTGCCTGGAGCGGAACTACTAGCGATGGTCGGTTCTTC
. TRBJ2-2 . TRBV6-5 CASSPRPGELFF TGTGCCAGCAGTCCCCGCCCCGGGGAGCTGTTTTTT
TRBD1 TRBJ2-5 . TRBV27 CASRKSGQGAVETQYF TGTGCCAGCAGGAAATCTGGACAGGGGGCTGTGGAGACCCAGTACTTC
. TRBJ2-1 . TRBV30 CAWSAILVVVNEQFF TGTGCCTGGAGCGCGATCCTGGTGGTCGTCAATGAGCAGTTCTTC
TRBD1 TRBJ2-7 . TRBV7-2 CASSRTGGLGEQYF TGTGCCAGCAGCCGTACAGGGGGATTGGGCGAGCAGTACTTC
TRBD2 TRBJ2-1 . TRBV30 CAWSVTWGLAGSNEQFF TGTGCCTGGAGTGTAACGTGGGGACTAGCGGGAAGCAATGAGCAGTTCTTC
. TRBJ1-2 . TRBV9 CASSVDGGGPHF TGTGCCAGCAGCGTAGACGGGGGGGGACCCCACTTC
. TRBJ1-1 . TRBV4-2 CASSQAGDEAFF TGTGCCAGCAGCCAAGCGGGGGACGAAGCTTTCTTT
TRBD2 TRBJ2-5 . TRBV29-1 CSVSSGSTEETQYF TGCAGCGTTTCTAGCGGGAGCACCGAAGAGACCCAGTACTTC
. TRBJ1-1 . TRBV5-1 CASSPSRVSGRAEAFF TGCGCCAGCAGCCCTAGTCGTGTGTCAGGGAGGGCTGAAGCTTTCTTT
. TRBJ1-3 many TRBV14 CASSQGVGNTIYF TGTGCCAGCAGCCAAGGAGTGGGAAACACCATATATTTT
. TRBJ1-1 . TRBV18 CASSRDGPNTEAFF TGTGCCAGCTCACGGGATGGACCGAACACTGAAGCTTTCTTT
. TRBJ2-7 . TRBV18 CASSPPGAVYEQYF TGTGCCAGCTCACCACCGGGTGCTGTCTACGAGCAGTACTTC
. TRBJ2-5 few TRBV10-3 CATGDPRETQYF TGTGCCACGGGGGACCCCAGGGAGACCCAGTACTTC
TRBD1 TRBJ2-5 . TRBV7-9 CASSLMGQGPQETQYF TGTGCCAGCAGCCTAATGGGACAGGGACCTCAAGAGACCCAGTACTTC
. TRBJ2-5 . TRBV4-1 CASSQGNWETQYF TGCGCCAGCAGCCAAGGGAATTGGGAGACCCAGTACTTC
. TRBJ1-6 few TRBV18 CASSPQGNSPLHF TGTGCCAGCTCACCACAGGGTAATTCACCCCTCCACTTT
. TRBJ2-7 . TRBV11-3 CASSFMAGNDEQYF TGTGCCAGCAGCTTCATGGCCGGGAACGACGAGCAGTACTTC
TRBD1 TRBJ2-4 few TRBV7-9 CASSATGTGEAIQYF TGTGCCAGCAGCGCTACCGGGACAGGAGAAGCCATTCAGTACTTC
. TRBJ2-6 . TRBV30 CAWSVGTSGANVLTF TGTGCCTGGAGTGTAGGTACCTCTGGGGCCAACGTCCTGACTTTC